The 16 T cell receptor beta chains reported below all come from one sample, sequenced in a study of metastatic and nonmetastatic thyroid tumors. No treatment had been given to any patient before thyroid surgery. TCRdb used MiXCR to call clones anew from the PCR reads. This sample yields tens of thousands of clones, of which roughly 23% are seen a single time; 6.5% to 9.5% belongs to the top ten. The sample consisted of blood. Every receptor here comes from a female donor with papillary thyroid cancer or a benign thyroid nodule (not recorded which). Some clones in this sample may be carry-over from other donors' samples.

V is TRBV20-1 and J is TRBJ2-5; D is perhaps TRBD2 (6 bases). Germline V gene sequence: CDR1 DFQATT, CDR2 SNEGSKA (reference sequence). The V end lost 3 bases, the J end lost 11 bases, and 16 bases lay between the germline ends. The CDR3 covers 12 residues. CDR3 residues: CSASVAEEKQYF. DNA of the CDR3: TGCAGTGCTAGTGTAGCGGAAGAGAAACAGTACTTC.

This clone is labeled medium-sized. This chain uses TRBV10-3 with TRBJ2-7; no clear D gene. CDR3 length equals 11 residues. Germline values: CDR1 ENHRY, CDR2 SYGVKD. Between the trimmed V and J ends, which lost 3 bases and 7 bases, there was a span of 7 bases. The CDR3 loop reads CAISDDGEQYF. For the CDR3, the DNA is TGTGCCATCAGTGACGACGGGGAGCAGTACTTC.

This clone came up a few times. The DNA of the CDR3 is TGTGCCAGCAGCCGACAACCTGAAGCTTTCTTT. Amino acid sequence: CASSRQPEAFF. The V and J genes are TRBV7-9 and TRBJ1-1; D is undetermined. Germline values: CDR1 SEHNR, CDR2 FQNEAQ (reference sequence). The CDR3 is 11 residues long. With 5 bases removed from V and 6 bases from J, the gap between germline ends came to 7 bases.

The rearrangement links TRBV20-1 to TRBJ2-7; no clear D. Trimming cost V 6 bases and J 3 bases, with 12 bases left between them. This CDR3 has 12 amino acids. Germline loops: CDR1 DFQATT, CDR2 SNEGSKA (reference sequence). This CDR3 is CSASTMLYEQYF. The CDR3 region has the DNA TGCAGTGCCTCTACAATGCTCTACGAGCAGTACTTC.

In this sample, this clone turned up many times. The V gene is TRBV20-1, the J gene TRBJ2-3, with TRBD1 as a possible D gene (5 bases). The CDR3 contains 14 residues. The germline V gene has CDR1 DFQATT and CDR2 SNEGSKA (reference sequence). V was shortened by 2 bases and J by 1 base, with 10 bases between the two germline ends. The CDR3 DNA follows: TGCAGTGCTAGATGGGGCGGACGCACAGATACGCAGTATTTT. Translation: CSARWGGRTDTQYF.

This clone has a count of ten or more. V gene TRBV11-2 combines with J gene TRBJ2-3, with D perhaps TRBD2 (6 bases). The V gene lost 7 bases and the J gene lost 6 bases, with 17 bases spanning the gap. Germline values: CDR1 SGHAT, CDR2 FQNNGV. The CDR3 runs to 14 residues. Here the CDR3 reads CASIGLGGADTQYF. The CDR3 bases are TGTGCCAGCATAGGCCTCGGGGGAGCGGATACGCAGTATTTT. The entire variable domain, with the rest obtained from reference TRBV11-2 and TRBJ2-3, is as follows: EAGVAQSPRYKIIEKRQSVAFWCNPISGHATLYWYQQILGQGPKLLIQFQNNGVVDDSQLPKDRFSAERLKGVDSTLKIQPAKLEDSAVYLCASIGLGGADTQYFGPGTRLTVL.

This chain links TRBV28 with TRBJ1-2; TRBD1 agrees at 11 bases. This CDR3 spans 14 amino acids. V shed 4 bases and J 8 bases; nucleotides not matched to a gene: 6. From germline, CDR1 is MDHEN and CDR2 SYDVKM. The CDR3 bases are TGTGCCAGCAGTTCCCCGGGACAGGGGGAAGGCTACACCTTC. This sequence encodes CASSSPGQGEGYTF.

This sequence joins TRBV19 and TRBJ2-7; maybe TRBD2 (5 bases). This CDR3 contains 15 residues. In germline, CDR1 is LNHDA, CDR2 SQIVND (reference sequence). Trimming shortened V by 3 bases and J by 0 bases, and 12 bases separated the two germline ends. The CDR3 coding sequence is TGTGCCAGTAGTATGCGGGCTAGTCGCTCCTACGAGCAGTACTTC. Translation gives CASSMRASRSYEQYF.

This clone rates as medium-sized (0.01 to 0.1%). The rearrangement joins TRBV28 to TRBJ1-3; D is unclear. This CDR3 region has 15 residues. Per germline, CDR1 MDHEN and CDR2 SYDVKM. The germline V and J ends were trimmed by 4 bases and 0 bases, with 10 bases remaining between them. As DNA, the CDR3 is TGTGCCAGCAGTTCTGACGGACTCTCTGGAAACACCATATATTTT. Encoded protein: CASSSDGLSGNTIYF.

This clone is classed as medium-sized. The rearrangement links TRBV6-1 to TRBJ2-7; 8 bases are shared with TRBD2. Germline CDR1 reads MNHNS; CDR2 reads SASEGT. The CDR3 runs 16 residues. V trimming: 5 bases; J trimming: 2 bases; junction bases outside the gene matches: 11. CDR3 DNA sequence: TGTGCCAGCAGTCGTGGGACGGGAGGGAAGCCCTACGAGCAGTACTTC. The encoded protein is CASSRGTGGKPYEQYF.

This clone was detected only a few times. A read error may explain this, as a much larger clone is one base away. The sample has other DNA sequences that encode this CDR3 too. The V and J genes are TRBV30 and TRBJ2-5; TRBD2 is a possible D gene (5 bases). The CDR3 totals 11 residues. CDR1 and CDR2 from the germline V gene are GTSNPN and SVGIG (reference sequence). Trimming left V 8 bases short and J 7 bases short, with 14 bases between. CDR3 DNA sequence: TGTGCCGGGGAGCAATACGGGACCCAGTACTTC. Protein sequence: CAGEQYGTQYF. Drawing the rest from reference TRBV30 and TRBJ2-5, the complete variable domain is SQTIHQWPATLVQPVGSPLSLECTVEGTSNPNLYWYRQAAGRGLQLLFYSVGIGQISSEVPQNLSASRPQDRQFILSSKKLLLSDSGFYLCAGEQYGTQYFGPGTRLLVL.

This clone appeared a few times. The junction differs from germline at one of its ends, possibly a read error. This chain uses TRBV6-1 with TRBJ2-7; 13 bases agree with TRBD2. The CDR3 extends over 15 amino acids. CDR1 is MNHNS and CDR2 is SASEGT in the germline V gene. The CDR3 loop is CAISELAGGSYEQYF. Written as DNA, the CDR3 is TGTGCCATCAGTGAACTAGCGGGAGGGTCCTACGAGCAGTACTTC.

Worth noting for this clone: One junction end does not reproduce the germline sequence, and a read error may be involved. The chain has TRBV28 and TRBJ2-2; D is possibly TRBD1 or TRBD2 (5 bases each). Germline V gene data show CDR1 as MDHEN and CDR2 as SYDVKM. The CDR3 length is 13 residues. CDR3 sequence: CASSSGWAGDLSF. Here the CDR3 DNA reads TGTGCCAGCAGTTCAGGGTGGGCCGGGGATCTGTCTTTT.

There are many counts of this clone. The V and J genes are TRBV25-1 and TRBJ2-2; D uncertain. This CDR3 has 14 residues. V was cut by 3 bases and J by 5 bases, with 10 bases left in between. Germline lookup yields CDR1 MGHDK and CDR2 SYGVNS. The CDR3 here is CASSDIEGTGELFF. The CDR3 DNA reads as TGTGCCAGCAGTGACATTGAAGGGACCGGGGAGCTGTTTTTT.

In its sample, this clone ranks as medium-sized. The chain has TRBV6-1 and TRBJ2-1, with D possibly being TRBD1 (6 bases). Germline assignment: CDR1 MNHNS and CDR2 SASEGT. This CDR3 is 12 amino acids long. V lost 6 bases to trimming and J lost 8 bases, with 11 bases between them. Written as DNA, the CDR3 is TGTGCCAGCAGCTATAACAGGGATGAGCAGTTCTTC. It encodes CASSYNRDEQFF.

This clone counts as medium-sized. The V and J genes are TRBV25-1 and TRBJ2-7, with TRBD1 matching over 8 bases. Germline V CDR1 and CDR2: MGHDK, SYGVNS. The CDR3 has 14 amino acids. With 4 bases clipped from V and 2 bases from J, the junction kept 4 bases outside the gene matches. The CDR3 nucleotides are TGTGCCAGCAGTGGAGGACAGGGCACCTACGAGCAGTACTTC. Translating it yields CASSGGQGTYEQYF.